The 27 T cell receptor beta chains presented below share a single source sample, sequenced in a study of blood T cell repertoires in COVID-19. Generated by immunoSEQ multiplex PCR, the TCRdb table keeps only in-frame clones and is missing some. The sample shows about 190,000 clones, over 75% of them seen only once. Sequenced: peripheral blood. These receptors came from a man in his fifties or sixties who had recovered from COVID-19.

The chain recombines TRBV6-5 with TRBJ1-2, with 7 nucleotides matching TRBD1. CDR3 length: 14 residues. V lost 8 bases and J lost 1; bases outside the gene matches: 7. Germline CDR1 reads MNHEY; CDR2 reads SVGAGI. The CDR3 sequence: CASGRDSLNYGYTF. The DNA for the CDR3 is TGTGCCAGCGGCAGGGACAGCCTTAACTATGGCTACACCTTC.

This clone was seen a single time. The rearrangement links TRBV12-3 or TRBV12-4 to TRBJ2-1; the D is unclear. V was cut by 2 bases and J by 10 bases, with 9 bases left in between. CDR3 length: 12 residues. The CDR3 nucleotides are TGTGCCAGCAGTTTAAGTACGAGCGAGCAGTTCTTC. The encoded protein is CASSLSTSEQFF.

The chain recombines TRBV4-1 with TRBJ1-1, with TRBD1 matching 7 bases. V trimming: 5 bases; J trimming: 11 bases; junction bases outside the gene matches: 17. The CDR3 sequence is 15 residues long. Looked up from germline, CDR1 is MGHRA and CDR2 is YSYEKL. CDR3 coding DNA: TGCGCCAGCAGCTCTGACGACAGGGAACTAATCGGGGCTTTCTTT. Amino acid sequence: CASSSDDRELIGAFF.

The V call is TRBV11-1, the J call TRBJ2-7, with 9 bases lining up with TRBD2. This CDR3 is built from 15 residues. With V trimmed by 2 bases and J by 2 bases, 4 bases remained unmatched. Germline assignment: CDR1 SGHAT and CDR2 FQDESV (reference sequence). The CDR3: CASSLRASGAYEQYF. In DNA, the CDR3 is TGTGCCAGCAGCTTACGGGCTAGCGGGGCCTACGAGCAGTACTTC.

The J gene is TRBJ2-3, the V gene TRBV6-4; the D gene is possibly TRBD2 (7 bases). V lost 10 bases and J lost 4, with 21 bases in between. Germline V gene lookup returns CDR1 MRHNA and CDR2 SNTAGT. The CDR3 has 15 residues. The chain's CDR3 is CANLTTGGRADTQYF. The CDR3 DNA follows: TGTGCCAACCTTACCACCGGGGGGCGCGCAGATACGCAGTATTTT.

The chain has TRBV4-1 and TRBJ2-1, with 8 positions matching TRBD2. The length of the CDR3 is 16 residues. Germline V gene lookup returns CDR1 MGHRA and CDR2 YSYEKL. V lost 1 base and J lost 8; bases outside the gene matches: 10. Written as DNA, the CDR3 is TGCGCCAGCAGCCAAGCAGACGGGAGGGCTTGGGATGAGCAGTTCTTC. Its protein is CASSQADGRAWDEQFF.

The chain joins TRBV24-1 to TRBJ2-3, with a possible D match to TRBD2 (5 bases). CDR1 and CDR2 (germline): KGHDR, SFDVKD. The CDR3 runs to 15 residues. Trimming stripped 5 bases from V and 1 base from J, with 12 bases between. CDR3 sequence reads: CATSASGSGTDTQYF. In DNA form, the CDR3 reads TGTGCCACCAGTGCAAGCGGTAGCGGCACAGATACGCAGTATTTT.

The gene calls are TRBV28 and TRBJ1-5; D is unresolved. There are 12 residues in the CDR3. Trimming removed 6 bases at V and 8 bases at J, with 11 bases between. Germline V gene lookup returns CDR1 MDHEN and CDR2 SYDVKM. The DNA for the CDR3 is TGTGCCAGCAGGGAAGAAGAGGAGCCCCAGCATTTT. Translated, it gives CASREEEEPQHF.

The chain has TRBV10-2 and TRBJ2-5; no reliable D call. CDR3 size: 12 residues. Germline CDR1 WSHSY, CDR2 SAAADI. Trimming shortened V by 3 bases and J by 4 bases, and 6 bases separated the two germline ends. This chain's CDR3 is CASSDYLETQYF. CDR3 sequence (DNA): TGCGCCAGCAGTGATTATCTAGAGACCCAGTACTTC.

This chain joins TRBV6-1 and TRBJ1-5; D is unresolved. Trimming took 1 base from V and 0 from J, leaving 4 bases between them. The length of the CDR3 is 14 residues. The V gene's germline CDR1 is MNHNS and CDR2 SASEGT. CDR3 in amino acids: CASSEVSSNQPQHF. CDR3 coding DNA: TGTGCCAGCAGTGAAGTTAGTAGCAATCAGCCCCAGCATTTT.

The CDR3 region has the DNA TGTGCCATCAGTGAGTCGCGCAGGGGGCGACTAGGTGAAAAACTGTTTTTT. This encodes CAISESRRGRLGEKLFF. This chain links TRBV10-3 with TRBJ1-4, with 8 positions matching TRBD1. V dropped 0 bases and J dropped 7; count of bases not matched to a gene: 10. Germline V lookup: CDR1 ENHRY, CDR2 SYGVKD. The length of the CDR3 is 17 residues.

This clone turned up a few times. CDR3 coding DNA: TGTGCCAGCAGCTTTTCCCCAGGGACCTACGAGCAGTACTTC. Amino acid sequence: CASSFSPGTYEQYF. J is TRBJ2-7 and V is TRBV5-4; the D gene is possibly TRBD1 (5 bases). The germline V gene encodes CDR1 SGHNT and CDR2 YYREEE (reference sequence). With 2 bases removed from V and 2 bases from J, the gap between germline ends came to 11 bases. This CDR3 comprises 14 residues.

J is TRBJ1-3 and V is TRBV7-9, with 11 positions matching TRBD1. Germline-derived CDR1 and CDR2 are SEHNR and FQNEAQ (reference sequence). The length of the CDR3 is 14 residues. V shed 11 bases and J 1 base; nucleotides not matched to a gene: 4. DNA for the CDR3: TGTGCCCTGGACAGGGGGCCTTCTGGAAACACCATATATTTT. Its translation is CALDRGPSGNTIYF.

The chain couples TRBV30 to TRBJ1-5; 11 positions match TRBD1. J gave up 6 bases and V 1 base, and 5 bases lay outside the gene matches. Germline CDR1 reads GTSNPN; CDR2 reads SVGIG (reference sequence). The CDR3 extends over 15 amino acids. CDR3 in amino acids: CAWSGTGGRFQPQHF. The CDR3 DNA reads as TGTGCCTGGAGTGGGACAGGGGGCCGATTTCAGCCCCAGCATTTT.

This clone showed up just once. This chain connects TRBV7-8 to TRBJ2-3; D perhaps matches TRBD1 (6 bases). This CDR3 has 16 residues. The V and J ends lost 1 base and 0 bases respectively, with 11 bases between them. The germline V gene encodes CDR1 SGHVS and CDR2 FQNEAQ. CDR3 region: CASSLVRTVSTDTQYF. CDR3 sequence (DNA): TGTGCCAGCAGCTTAGTCAGGACAGTAAGCACAGATACGCAGTATTTT.

This chain connects TRBV2 to TRBJ1-2; D remains ambiguous. The CDR3 loop spans 13 amino acids. Trimming removed 3 bases from V and 0 bases from J, with 5 bases in between. Germline lookup yields CDR1 SNHLY and CDR2 FYNNEI. The CDR3 coding sequence is TGTGCCAGCAGTGATCCGGCTAACTATGGCTACACCTTC. Amino acids: CASSDPANYGYTF.

This clone occurred a few times. This chain connects TRBV7-2 to TRBJ2-2, with TRBD1 identical over 10 bases. Trimming at V came to 6 bases and at J to 7 bases, leaving 8 bases not matched to a gene. The CDR3 runs 15 residues. Germline V lookup: CDR1 SGHTA, CDR2 FQGNSA. The CDR3 sequence is CASRGSGQGIGELFF. CDR3 bases: TGTGCCAGCAGGGGGTCGGGACAGGGGATCGGGGAGCTGTTTTTT. Full variable domain (rest looked up from reference TRBV7-2 and TRBJ2-2): GAGVSQSPSNKVTEKGKDVELRCDPISGHTALYWYRQSLGQGLEFLIYFQGNSAPDKSGLPSDRFSAERTGGSVSTLTIQRTQQEDSAVYLCASRGSGQGIGELFFGEGSRLTVL.

The chain recombines TRBV10-3 with TRBJ1-5; the D is unclear. Trimming pared 7 bases from V and 4 bases from J, leaving 11 bases between. CDR1 is ENHRY and CDR2 is SYGVKD in the germline V gene. The CDR3 loop spans 13 amino acids. In DNA form, the CDR3 reads TGTGCCATCAAAAACGGGAAGAATCAGCCCCAGCATTTT. Its protein product is CAIKNGKNQPQHF.

This chain joins TRBV27 and TRBJ1-2; no reliable D call. Trimming cost V 2 bases and J 8 bases, with 12 bases left between them. This CDR3 spans 13 amino acids. Germline V CDR1 and CDR2: MNHEY, SMNVEV (reference sequence). This chain's CDR3 is CASSLQWMGGYTF. CDR3 DNA: TGTGCCAGCAGTTTACAGTGGATGGGCGGCTACACCTTC.

The chain links TRBV10-3 to TRBJ2-3; D gene ambiguous. The CDR3 is 15 amino acids. Trimming cost V 6 bases and J 1 base, with 14 bases left between them. CDR1 and CDR2 from the germline V gene are ENHRY and SYGVKD. CDR3 protein: CAISPSVGGTDTQYF. The CDR3 nucleotides read TGTGCCATCAGCCCCTCGGTCGGAGGCACAGATACGCAGTATTTT.

The genes are TRBV6-5 and TRBJ1-4; unclear D gene. Germline CDR1 reads MNHEY; CDR2 reads SVGAGI. This CDR3 has 12 amino acids. The V and J ends lost 6 bases and 4 bases respectively, with 6 bases between them. In DNA, the CDR3 is TGTGCCAGCAGGAACGGTAATGAAAAACTGTTTTTT. Translating gives CASRNGNEKLFF.

The genes are TRBV29-1 and TRBJ1-2; 8 nucleotides line up with TRBD1. The CDR3 is 16 amino acids. After removal of 6 bases from V and 7 bases from J, the junction contained 19 bases not matched to a gene. Looked up from germline, CDR1 is SQVTM and CDR2 is ANQGSEA. CDR3 in DNA: TGCAGCGTGGGGGACTTGACAGGGGTTGAGGCTGGTGGCTACACCTTC. This sequence encodes CSVGDLTGVEAGGYTF. The whole variable domain, filled in from reference TRBV29-1 and TRBJ1-2, reads SAVISQKPSRDICQRGTSLTIQCQVDSQVTMMFWYRQQPGQSLTLIATANQGSEATYESGFVIDKFPISRPNLTFSTLTVSNMSPEDSSIYLCSVGDLTGVEAGGYTFGSGTRLTVV.

The chain employs TRBV5-1 and TRBJ2-3, with TRBD2 as a possible D gene (6 bases). V was clipped by 1 base and J by 2 bases, with 11 bases between them. Germline V gives CDR1 SGHRS, CDR2 YFSETQ. This CDR3 comprises 15 residues. DNA of the CDR3: TGCGCCAGCAGCTTGCAGGGAGGAAACACAGATACGCAGTATTTT. This codes for CASSLQGGNTDTQYF.

This chain joins TRBV2 and TRBJ1-5; D unclear. Germline values: CDR1 SNHLY, CDR2 FYNNEI. V was shortened by 1 base and J by 5 bases, with 6 bases between the two germline ends. The CDR3 loop spans 13 amino acids. DNA for the CDR3: TGTGCCAGCAGTGAAGGTTTATATCAGCCCCAGCATTTT. Protein: CASSEGLYQPQHF.

This clone was seen only a few times. The rearrangement uses TRBV6-2 or TRBV6-3 and TRBJ2-7; 9 bases are shared with TRBD1. Trimming cost V 6 bases and J 8 bases; bases outside gene matches: 8. Germline CDR1 reads MNHEY; CDR2 reads SVGEGT. This CDR3 has 13 amino acids. CDR3 residues: CASSVPGQGKQYF. CDR3 in DNA: TGTGCCAGCAGCGTCCCGGGACAGGGCAAGCAGTACTTC.

This chain uses TRBV5-1 with TRBJ1-3; 7 bases line up with TRBD1. The CDR3 spans 15 residues. Germline loops: CDR1 SGHRS, CDR2 YFSETQ. V lost 0 bases, J lost 2 bases, and 2 bases stayed unmatched. The chain's CDR3 is CASSLDRGAGNTIYF. The CDR3 region has the DNA TGCGCCAGCAGCTTGGACAGGGGTGCTGGAAACACCATATATTTT.

The V call is TRBV30, the J call TRBJ2-7; D remains unclear. The CDR3 spans 12 residues. CDR1 GTSNPN and CDR2 SVGIG come from the germline V gene (reference sequence). Trimming pared 7 bases from V and 0 bases from J, leaving 10 bases between. The CDR3 bases are TGTGCCTATGAGACACACTCCTACGAGCAGTACTTC. Translating gives CAYETHSYEQYF.